The 28 T cell receptor beta chains below come from one sample, sequenced in a study of regulatory T cells in long-lasting Graves disease. As to time point: newly diagnosed GD, antithyroid drugs for less than 3 months. Researchers made the TCR library from RNA that was extracted from PBMCs. Arm-PCR of CDR3 regions and iRepertoire HTBI primers were used to build TCR beta libraries. MiXCR was run by TCRdb on the multiplex PCR reads, yielding one entry per CDR3 protein. This sample carries around 420,000 distinct CDR3 sequences, about a sixth of them seen once, and the ten largest clones take around a fifth. The sample in question was peripheral blood mononuclear cells (PBMCs), obtained at new diagnosis, from a patient treated with antithyroid drugs. These receptors were obtained from a female donor with Graves disease.

This clonotype was seen ten or more times. The chain uses TRBV7-2 and TRBJ2-3; 8 nucleotides line up with TRBD1. The V and J ends lost 1 base and 4 bases, in that order; junction bases with no gene match: 1. CDR3 length: 14 amino acids. Germline lookup yields CDR1 SGHTA and CDR2 FQGNSA. The CDR3 bases are TGTGCCAGCAGCTTAGAGACAGGGGCAGATACGCAGTATTTT. This gives the protein CASSLETGADTQYF.

This clonotype was seen at least ten times. The chain uses TRBV6-1 and TRBJ2-5, with TRBD2 matching 16 bases. With 4 bases clipped from V and 5 bases from J, the junction kept 7 bases outside the gene matches. This CDR3 comprises 17 residues. Germline values: CDR1 MNHNS, CDR2 SASEGT. CDR3 nucleotide sequence: TGTGCCAGCAGTGCCGGGACTAGCGGGAGGGCCCACGAGACCCAGTACTTC. It translates to CASSAGTSGRAHETQYF.

CDR3 in DNA: TGTGCCAGTAGTTCTTGGGGCAGGGGACAGCCCCAGCATTTT. Its protein product is CASSSWGRGQPQHF. The genes are TRBV19 and TRBJ1-5, with D possibly matching TRBD1 (6 bases). Trimming left V 5 bases short and J 7 bases short, with 15 bases between. This CDR3 is built from 14 residues. CDR1 LNHDA and CDR2 SQIVND come from the germline V gene (reference sequence).

This clonotype was seen repeatedly, ten times or more. The chain recombines TRBV10-3 with TRBJ1-5; D remains ambiguous. This CDR3 spans 14 amino acids. CDR1 is ENHRY and CDR2 is SYGVKD in the germline V gene. Trimming shortened V by 2 bases and J by 6 bases, and 11 bases separated the two germline ends. Written as DNA, the CDR3 is TGTGCCATCAGTGAGGAGGACCGGGTTCAGCCCCAGCATTTT. It specifies CAISEEDRVQPQHF.

In its sample, this clonotype was seen many times. The rearrangement links TRBV20-1 to TRBJ1-2; D ambiguous. V gave up 2 bases and J gave up 1 base, with 11 bases separating them. In germline, CDR1 is DFQATT, CDR2 SNEGSKA (reference sequence). This CDR3 is 14 amino acids long. CDR3 nucleotide sequence: TGCAGTGCTAGAACGGGCTCGGGTAACTATGGCTACACCTTC. It translates to CSARTGSGNYGYTF.

Ten or more counts support this clonotype. The chain is built from TRBV20-1 and TRBJ2-5; D is unclear. The germline gives CDR1 DFQATT, CDR2 SNEGSKA (reference sequence). The CDR3 extends over 14 amino acids. V lost 0 bases and J 5 bases, leaving 13 bases between the germline ends. The CDR3 sequence is CSARDPPSRETQYF. The DNA for the CDR3 is TGCAGTGCTAGAGATCCTCCTAGTCGGGAGACCCAGTACTTC.

This clonotype came up many times. The V and J genes are TRBV20-1 and TRBJ2-1; 11 bases map to TRBD2. V lost 6 bases, J lost 3 bases, and 7 bases stayed unmatched. There are 15 residues in the CDR3. Germline lookup yields CDR1 DFQATT and CDR2 SNEGSKA (reference sequence). CDR3 residues: CSAPGTSGGYNEQFF. CDR3 DNA sequence: TGCAGTGCCCCCGGGACTAGCGGAGGCTACAATGAGCAGTTCTTC.

This clonotype was recorded many times. The chain combines TRBV5-4 with TRBJ2-5; 11 positions match TRBD2. CDR3 size: 15 residues. Losses at the gene ends were 3 bases for V and 4 bases for J; bases not matched to a gene: 5. The germline V gene encodes CDR1 SGHNT and CDR2 YYREEE (reference sequence). CDR3 sequence: CASSSSGLAGETQYF. The CDR3 DNA follows: TGTGCCAGCAGCTCCTCCGGACTAGCGGGAGAGACCCAGTACTTC.

This clonotype has a single count. The rearrangement uses TRBV11-2 and TRBJ2-1, with TRBD2 matching 7 bases. The germline V gene has CDR1 SGHAT and CDR2 FQNNGV. The V and J ends lost 1 base and 3 bases, in that order; junction bases with no gene match: 6. CDR3 length equals 16 residues. The CDR3, as DNA: TGTGCCAGCAGCTTAGGACTAGCAGAGGTCTACAATGAGCAGTTCTTC. Its protein is CASSLGLAEVYNEQFF.

This clonotype was seen at least ten times. V and J are TRBV27 and TRBJ1-1; D is uncertain. CDR3 length: 14 residues. Trimming pared 2 bases from V and 1 base from J, leaving 8 bases between. Germline V gives CDR1 MNHEY, CDR2 SMNVEV (reference sequence). The CDR3: CASSLGWRNTEAFF. The CDR3 nucleotides are TGTGCCAGCAGTTTAGGTTGGAGGAACACTGAAGCTTTCTTT.

This clonotype was counted only a few times. This rearrangement joins TRBV25-1 to TRBJ2-7; weak D call: TRBD1 (6 bases). The germline V gene encodes CDR1 MGHDK and CDR2 SYGVNS. The CDR3 totals 16 residues. V lost 8 bases and J 0 bases, leaving 20 bases between the germline ends. The CDR3 sequence: CASPPWWGRTSYEQYF. CDR3 coding DNA: TGTGCCAGCCCGCCCTGGTGGGGGCGGACCTCCTACGAGCAGTACTTC.

This clonotype showed up many times. The chain employs TRBV12-3 or TRBV12-4 and TRBJ2-2, with D tentatively TRBD2 (5 bases). Trimming removed 1 base at V and 5 bases at J, with 8 bases between. The CDR3 runs 14 residues. The CDR3 spells CASSLGPGTGELFF. As DNA, the CDR3 is TGTGCCAGCAGTTTAGGGCCGGGGACCGGGGAGCTGTTTTTT.

This clonotype was detected ten times or more. J is TRBJ1-1 and V is TRBV10-2; perhaps TRBD1 as D (5 bases). V was clipped by 0 bases and J by 9 bases, with 17 bases between them. This CDR3 contains 15 residues. CDR1 and CDR2 from the germline V gene are WSHSY and SAAADI. The DNA of the CDR3 is TGCGCCAGCAGTGAGTCGATAGGGGCAGCGTTAAAAGCTTTCTTT. Its translation: CASSESIGAALKAFF.

This clonotype was observed at least ten times. V gene TRBV11-2 combines with J gene TRBJ1-6; D is unresolved. The V end lost 0 bases, the J end lost 10 bases, and 13 bases lay between the germline ends. The V gene's germline CDR1 is SGHAT and CDR2 FQNNGV. The CDR3 contains 15 residues. The CDR3 here is CASSLEPRTGSPLHF. Here the CDR3 DNA reads TGTGCCAGCAGCTTAGAACCCCGTACGGGCTCACCCCTCCACTTT.

This clonotype was seen repeatedly, ten times or more. The rearrangement links TRBV9 to TRBJ2-1, with a possible D match to TRBD1 (5 bases). V shed 3 bases and J shed 9 bases, with 19 bases lying between them. Germline V lookup: CDR1 SGDLS, CDR2 YYNGEE. CDR3 size: 15 residues. CDR3 nucleotide sequence: TGTGCCAGCAGCGCGGCCCCGACAGAGGACGCTGAGCAGTTCTTC. Translation: CASSAAPTEDAEQFF.

This clonotype was recorded many times. The V gene is TRBV28, the J gene TRBJ2-5; the D is unclear. The V end lost 8 bases, the J end lost 1 base, and 8 bases lay between the germline ends. The CDR3 contains 12 residues. CDR1 is MDHEN and CDR2 is SYDVKM in the germline V gene. CDR3: CASAGIQETQYF. The CDR3 DNA reads as TGTGCCAGCGCTGGAATCCAAGAGACCCAGTACTTC.

This clonotype was recorded many times. The rearrangement uses TRBV7-9 and TRBJ2-1; no firm D call. CDR1 is SEHNR, CDR2 FQNEAQ, per germline (reference sequence). This CDR3 is 18 amino acids long. With 0 bases removed from V and 5 bases from J, the gap between germline ends came to 20 bases. For the CDR3, the DNA is TGTGCCAGCAGCTTAGCGCGTCTGAGCGACTCCTCGAACAATGAGCAGTTCTTC. The encoded protein is CASSLARLSDSSNNEQFF.

This clonotype came up a few times. The chain joins TRBV19 to TRBJ1-5; a possible D gene is TRBD1 (5 bases). Trimming left V 11 bases short and J 6 bases short, with 17 bases between. This CDR3 has 13 residues. Germline V gene data show CDR1 as LNHDA and CDR2 as SQIVND (reference sequence). The CDR3 loop reads CAGIPGAGQPQHF. In nucleotides, the CDR3 is TGTGCCGGTATCCCTGGGGCAGGTCAGCCCCAGCATTTT.

This clonotype was seen more than once but under ten times. The chain carries TRBV15 and TRBJ2-2; D perhaps matches TRBD2 (7 bases). V was shortened by 3 bases and J by 7 bases, with 12 bases between the two germline ends. Germline V gives CDR1 LNHNV, CDR2 YYDKDF (reference sequence). The CDR3 has 14 amino acids. CDR3 protein: CATSRGGPGGELFF. CDR3 DNA: TGTGCCACCAGCAGGGGGGGGCCGGGCGGGGAGCTGTTTTTT.

Concerning this clonotype itself: The final CDR3 position lacks the conserved phenylalanine or tryptophan, pointing to a likely read error. This chain joins TRBV7-8 and TRBJ1-1, with 7 bases identical to TRBD1. The CDR3 contains 16 residues. V dropped 6 bases and J dropped 1; count of bases not matched to a gene: 11. Germline CDR1 and CDR2: SGHVS and FQNEAQ. The CDR3: CASSFSPWTGNTEAFL. CDR3 in DNA: TGTGCCAGCAGTTTTAGCCCCTGGACAGGGAACACTGAAGCTTTCCTT.

The chain joins TRBV12-3 or TRBV12-4 to TRBJ1-1; D is possibly TRBD1 (5 bases). V gave up 5 bases and J gave up 1 base, with 17 bases separating them. The CDR3 length is 16 residues. The CDR3 sequence: CASSGGTVGSNTEAFF. The CDR3 DNA is TGTGCCAGCAGTGGCGGGACTGTCGGTTCGAACACTGAAGCTTTCTTT.

Concerning this clonotype itself: This may be a read error: a much more frequent sequence differs by one nucleotide. V gene TRBV3-1 combines with J gene TRBJ2-3; 12 bases map to TRBD2. This CDR3 region has 14 residues. J was trimmed by 2 bases and V by 8 bases; bases with no gene match: 2. Per germline, CDR1 LGHDT and CDR2 YNNKEL (reference sequence). The CDR3 region has the DNA TGTGCCAGCCGGACTAGCGGGATCACAGATACGCAGTATTTT. Protein sequence: CASRTSGITDTQYF.

The chain combines TRBV27 with TRBJ1-2, with D possibly being TRBD1 (5 bases). Trimming cost V 5 bases and J 5 bases, with 12 bases left between them. The CDR3 is 13 amino acids. The germline V gene has CDR1 MNHEY and CDR2 SMNVEV (reference sequence). The CDR3 here is CASSGSGGYGYTF. DNA for the CDR3: TGTGCCAGCAGTGGGAGCGGGGGGTATGGCTACACCTTC.

This clonotype occurred many times. The chain employs TRBV2 and TRBJ2-1; TRBD1 aligns across 7 bases. The J segment lost 4 bases and the V segment lost 8 bases, leaving 11 bases of the junction unmatched. The germline CDR1 and CDR2 sequences are SNHLY and FYNNEI. This CDR3 has 15 residues. The DNA for the CDR3 is TGTGCCAGCGTCCCGACAGGGAGCATTTACAATGAGCAGTTCTTC. Protein product: CASVPTGSIYNEQFF.

At least ten counts were recorded for this clonotype. The V call is TRBV12-3 or TRBV12-4, the J call TRBJ2-7, with D possibly matching TRBD1 (6 bases). The V end lost 6 bases, the J end lost 7 bases, and 25 bases lay between the germline ends. The CDR3 is made up of 16 amino acids. In nucleotides, the CDR3 is TGTGCCAGCAGGGACGGGATCCTTAGGGACACGGGGGAGCAGTACTTC. Translated, it gives CASRDGILRDTGEQYF.

Comment on this clonotype: A much larger clone differs by one base, so this may be a read error. The chain couples TRBV27 to TRBJ2-7; perhaps D is TRBD1 or TRBD2 (5 bases each). The CDR3 covers 15 residues. CDR1 MNHEY and CDR2 SMNVEV come from the germline V gene (reference sequence). V lost 0 bases to trimming and J lost 7 bases, with 16 bases between them. For the CDR3, the DNA is TGTGCCAGCAGTTTATCGACCCGATCTGGGGGTGAGCAGTACTTC. Translation gives CASSLSTRSGGEQYF.

This clonotype was recorded many times. The rearrangement joins TRBV20-1 to TRBJ2-2, with D possibly being TRBD2 (5 bases). Germline assignment: CDR1 DFQATT and CDR2 SNEGSKA (reference sequence). This CDR3 region has 17 residues. With 0 bases removed from V and 2 bases from J, the gap between germline ends came to 16 bases. CDR3 DNA: TGCAGTGCTAGAGATTTTGATGCGAGCGGAAACACCGGGGAGCTGTTTTTT. The encoded protein is CSARDFDASGNTGELFF.

This clonotype was observed many times. The rearrangement joins TRBV29-1 to TRBJ1-1; 9 bases map to TRBD1. J lost 4 bases, V lost 7 bases, and 7 bases had no gene match. The V gene's germline CDR1 is SQVTM and CDR2 ANQGSEA. The CDR3 runs to 13 residues. The DNA of the CDR3 is TGCAGCGGTACGGGACAGGGAACCACTGAAGCTTTCTTT. It is translated as CSGTGQGTTEAFF.